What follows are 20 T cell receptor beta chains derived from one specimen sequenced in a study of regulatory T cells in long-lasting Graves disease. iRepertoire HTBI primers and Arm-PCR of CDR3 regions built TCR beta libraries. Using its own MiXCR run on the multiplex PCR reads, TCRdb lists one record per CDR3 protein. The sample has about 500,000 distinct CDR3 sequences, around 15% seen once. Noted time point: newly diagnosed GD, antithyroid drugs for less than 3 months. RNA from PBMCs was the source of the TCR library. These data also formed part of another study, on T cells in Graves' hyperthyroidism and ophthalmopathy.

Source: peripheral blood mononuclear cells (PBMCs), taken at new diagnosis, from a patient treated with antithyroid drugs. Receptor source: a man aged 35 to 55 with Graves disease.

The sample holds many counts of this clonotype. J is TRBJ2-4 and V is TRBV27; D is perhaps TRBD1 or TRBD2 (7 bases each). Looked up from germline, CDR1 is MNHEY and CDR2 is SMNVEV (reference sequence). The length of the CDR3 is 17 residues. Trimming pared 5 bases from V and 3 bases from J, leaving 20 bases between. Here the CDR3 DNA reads TGTGCCAGCAGTACCCTTTGGGAGGGGGCAAGCAAAAACATTCAGTACTTC. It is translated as CASSTLWEGASKNIQYF.

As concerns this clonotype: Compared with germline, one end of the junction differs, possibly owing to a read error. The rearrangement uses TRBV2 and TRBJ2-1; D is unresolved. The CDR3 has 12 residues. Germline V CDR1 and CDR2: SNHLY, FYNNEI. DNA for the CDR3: TGTTCCAGATCCAGCTCCTACAATGAGCAGTTCTTC. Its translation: CSRSSSYNEQFF.

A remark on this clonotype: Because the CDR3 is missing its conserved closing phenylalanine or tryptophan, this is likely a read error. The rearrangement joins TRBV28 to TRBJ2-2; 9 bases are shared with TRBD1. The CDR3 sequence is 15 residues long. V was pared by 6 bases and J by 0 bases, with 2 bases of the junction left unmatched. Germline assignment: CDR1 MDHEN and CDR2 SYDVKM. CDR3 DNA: TGTGCCAGCAGCGGGGACAGGGCGAACACCGGGGAGCTGTTTTCT. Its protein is CASSGDRANTGELFS.

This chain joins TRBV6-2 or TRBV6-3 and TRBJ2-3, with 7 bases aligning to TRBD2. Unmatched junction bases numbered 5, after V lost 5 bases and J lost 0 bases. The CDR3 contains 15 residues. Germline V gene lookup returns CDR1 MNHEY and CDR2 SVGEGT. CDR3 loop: CASSEAGSSTDTQYF. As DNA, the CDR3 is TGTGCCAGCAGTGAAGCGGGATCCAGCACAGATACGCAGTATTTT.

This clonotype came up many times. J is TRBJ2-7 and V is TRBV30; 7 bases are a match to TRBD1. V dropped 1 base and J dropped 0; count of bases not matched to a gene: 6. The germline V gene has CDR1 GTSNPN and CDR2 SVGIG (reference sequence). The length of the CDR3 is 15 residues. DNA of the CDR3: TGTGCCTGGAGTGATACCGGGACAGCCTCCTACGAGCAGTACTTC. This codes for CAWSDTGTASYEQYF.

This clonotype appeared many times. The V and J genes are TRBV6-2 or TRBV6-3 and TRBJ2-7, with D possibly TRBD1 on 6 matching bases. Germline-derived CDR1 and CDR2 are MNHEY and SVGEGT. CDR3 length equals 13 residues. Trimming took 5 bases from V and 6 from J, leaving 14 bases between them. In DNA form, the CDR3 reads TGTGCCAGCAGTCACCAGGGGTCAGGCGAGCAGTACTTC. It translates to CASSHQGSGEQYF.

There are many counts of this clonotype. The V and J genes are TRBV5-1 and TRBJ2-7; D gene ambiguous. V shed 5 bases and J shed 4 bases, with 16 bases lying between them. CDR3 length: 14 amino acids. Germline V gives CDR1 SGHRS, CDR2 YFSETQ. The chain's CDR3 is CASRPGYGGYEQYF. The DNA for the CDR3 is TGCGCCAGCAGACCGGGCTACGGCGGTTACGAGCAGTACTTC.

The CDR3 sequence is CASSEQGGRGTQYF. CDR3 DNA: TGTGCCAGCAGTGAACAGGGCGGGAGGGGGACCCAGTACTTC. V and J are TRBV6-1 and TRBJ2-5; 9 nucleotides agree with TRBD2. Trimming cost V 2 bases and J 7 bases; bases outside gene matches: 5. The length of the CDR3 is 14 residues. Looked up from germline, CDR1 is MNHNS and CDR2 is SASEGT.

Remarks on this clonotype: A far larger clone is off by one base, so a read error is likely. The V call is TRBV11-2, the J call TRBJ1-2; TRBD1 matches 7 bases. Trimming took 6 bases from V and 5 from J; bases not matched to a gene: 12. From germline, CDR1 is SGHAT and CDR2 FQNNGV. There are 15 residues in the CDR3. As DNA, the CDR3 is TGTGCCAGCAGACCCTCGGACAGGTCGACTTATGGCTACACCTTC. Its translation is CASRPSDRSTYGYTF. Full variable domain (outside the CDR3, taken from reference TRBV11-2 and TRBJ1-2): EAGVAQSPRYKIIEKRQSVAFWCNPISGHATLYWYQQILGQGPKLLIQFQNNGVVDDSQLPKDRFSAERLKGVDSTLKIQPAKLEDSAVYLCASRPSDRSTYGYTFGSGTRLTVV.

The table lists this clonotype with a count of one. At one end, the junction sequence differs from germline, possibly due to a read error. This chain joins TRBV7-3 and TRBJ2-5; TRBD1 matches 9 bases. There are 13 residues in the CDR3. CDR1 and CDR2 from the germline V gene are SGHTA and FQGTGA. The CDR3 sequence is CASSLAPRDRAHF. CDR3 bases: TGTGCCAGCAGCCTCGCACCCCGGGACAGGGCGCACTTC.

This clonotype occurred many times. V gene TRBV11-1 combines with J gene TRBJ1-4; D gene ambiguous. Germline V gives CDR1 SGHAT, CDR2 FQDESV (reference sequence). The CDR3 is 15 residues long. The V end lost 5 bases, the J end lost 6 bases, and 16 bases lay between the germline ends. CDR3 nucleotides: TGTGCCAGCAGCCCTGGACGGCCATCCGATGAAAAACTGTTTTTT. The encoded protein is CASSPGRPSDEKLFF.

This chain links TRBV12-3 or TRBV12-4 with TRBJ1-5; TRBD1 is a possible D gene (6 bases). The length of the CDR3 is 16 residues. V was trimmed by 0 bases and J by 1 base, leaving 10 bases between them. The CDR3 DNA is TGTGCCAGCAGTTTAGCAGGCAGGGGAAGCAATCAGCCCCAGCATTTT. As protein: CASSLAGRGSNQPQHF.

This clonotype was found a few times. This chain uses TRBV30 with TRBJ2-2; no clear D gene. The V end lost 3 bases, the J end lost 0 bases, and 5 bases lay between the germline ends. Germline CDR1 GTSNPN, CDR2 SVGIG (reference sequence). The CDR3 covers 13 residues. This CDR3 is CAWRATNTGELFF. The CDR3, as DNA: TGTGCCTGGAGAGCTACGAACACCGGGGAGCTGTTTTTT.

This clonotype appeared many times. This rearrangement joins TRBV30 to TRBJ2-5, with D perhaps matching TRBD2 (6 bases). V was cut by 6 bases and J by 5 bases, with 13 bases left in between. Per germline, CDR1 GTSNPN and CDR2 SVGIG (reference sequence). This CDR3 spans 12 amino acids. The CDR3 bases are TGTGCCTGCCATGGGAGGCGTGAGACCCAGTACTTC. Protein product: CACHGRRETQYF.

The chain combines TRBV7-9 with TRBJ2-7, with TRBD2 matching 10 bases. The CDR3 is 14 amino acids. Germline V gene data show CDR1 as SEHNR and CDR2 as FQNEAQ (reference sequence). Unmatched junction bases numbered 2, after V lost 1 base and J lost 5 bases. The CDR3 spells CASSLETSGNEQYF. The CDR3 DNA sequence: TGTGCCAGCAGCTTAGAAACTAGCGGGAACGAGCAGTACTTC.

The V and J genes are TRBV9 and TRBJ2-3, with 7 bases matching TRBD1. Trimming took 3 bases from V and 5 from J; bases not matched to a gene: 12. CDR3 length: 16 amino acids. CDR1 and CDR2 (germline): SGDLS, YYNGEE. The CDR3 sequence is CASSASTGLEEDTQYF. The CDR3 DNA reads TGTGCCAGCAGCGCTTCGACAGGGTTAGAGGAAGATACGCAGTATTTT.

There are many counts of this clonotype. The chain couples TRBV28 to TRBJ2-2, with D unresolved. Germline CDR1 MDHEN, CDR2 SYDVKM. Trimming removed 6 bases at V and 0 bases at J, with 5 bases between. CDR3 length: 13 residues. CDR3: CASSYPNTGELFF. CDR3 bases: TGTGCCAGCAGCTACCCGAACACCGGGGAGCTGTTTTTT.

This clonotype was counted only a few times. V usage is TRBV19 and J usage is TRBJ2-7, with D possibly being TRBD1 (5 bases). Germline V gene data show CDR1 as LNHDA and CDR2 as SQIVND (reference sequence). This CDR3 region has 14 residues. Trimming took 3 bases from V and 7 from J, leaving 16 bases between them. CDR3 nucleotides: TGTGCCAGTAGTATTACTGACAGCTCCCTTGAGCAGTACTTC. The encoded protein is CASSITDSSLEQYF.

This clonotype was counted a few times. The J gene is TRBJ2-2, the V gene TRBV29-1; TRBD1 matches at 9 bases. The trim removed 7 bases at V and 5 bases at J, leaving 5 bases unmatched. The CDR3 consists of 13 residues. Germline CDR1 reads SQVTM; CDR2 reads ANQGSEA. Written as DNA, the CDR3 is TGCAGCGCCGGGACAGGGAGGACCGGGGAGCTGTTTTTT. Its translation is CSAGTGRTGELFF.

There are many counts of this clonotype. CDR3 protein: CSASRAGGASGQPQHF. CDR3 DNA sequence: TGCAGTGCTAGTAGGGCAGGGGGCGCGTCCGGGCAGCCCCAGCATTTT. The chain joins TRBV20-1 to TRBJ1-5; 8 bases agree with TRBD1. This CDR3 is 16 amino acids long. The germline CDR1 and CDR2 sequences are DFQATT and SNEGSKA (reference sequence). Losses at the gene ends were 3 bases for V and 7 bases for J; bases not matched to a gene: 14.